Listed below are T cell receptor beta chains from one sample, sequenced in a study of blood T cells in healthy people across ages. In TCRdb, the 5' RACE reads were re-called with MiXCR into one record per CDR3 protein. The data show some 1,000,000 distinct CDR3 sequences, with approximately 25% seen just once and about 0.69% held by the top ten. These data also formed part of another study, on T cells of mothers and their children.

The sequenced sample consisted of blood. These receptors were obtained from a girl aged 2-10 years in good health. Both conserved end residues are part of each CDR3. Clone size appears in some rows only: once, few, many, or a class for an expanded clone.

CASSRPSEPQEQYF,-,TRBJ2-7,TRBV28
CASSFNVPADTQYF,-,TRBJ2-3,TRBV6-2/TRBV6-3
CASGPRTNEQFF,few,TRBJ2-1,TRBV12-5
CASSWTELNSPLHF,few,TRBJ1-6,TRBV3-1
CATQKWQGDIQYF,-,TRBJ2-4,TRBV24-1
CSARRAASYEQFF,few,TRBJ2-1,TRBV20-1
CASSGGSAQIYNEQFF,few,TRBJ2-1,TRBV2
CASSFYRGVGNQPQHF,few,TRBJ1-5,TRBV28
CASSLAGEGGELFF,-,TRBJ2-2,TRBV5-1
CASSSRPGSRRDTQYF,-,TRBJ2-3,TRBV12-3/TRBV12-4
CASSPIEQGTLSGANVLTF,-,TRBJ2-6,TRBV7-3
CSVGQTIYGYTF,-,TRBJ1-2,TRBV29-1
CASSYPPAGGYEQYF,once,-,TRBV6-2/TRBV6-3
CSARETRDLEYGEQFF,-,TRBJ2-1,TRBV20-1
CASSQDIERETQYF,-,TRBJ2-5,TRBV3-1
CASSLAGANTEAFF,many,TRBJ1-1,TRBV7-2
CASTSPGQGVGVNSPLHF,few,TRBJ1-6,TRBV28
CASSRSGTSTDTQYF,few,TRBJ2-3,TRBV7-7
CSAKPGDMNTEAFF,-,TRBJ1-1,TRBV20-1
CASSAAGGSYGYTF,-,TRBJ1-2,TRBV6-1
CASSPRGAGETQYF,-,TRBJ2-5,TRBV7-9
CASSLTASGGREQYF,few,TRBJ2-7,TRBV7-2
CASSPLDRDGNTIYF,few,TRBJ1-3,TRBV9
CASSQAARNSPLHF,few,TRBJ1-6,TRBV3-1